This T cell receptor beta chain was captured by sequencing in a study of tissue T cells after allogeneic stem cell transplantation. Whole-study results and caveats: Anatomically similar tissues had similar TCR repertoires within each patient.

TCRdb's copy holds only in-frame clones and misses some; the assay was immunoSEQ multiplex PCR. The repertoire holds more than 40,000 clones, with about three quarters as singletons. Turning to this clone: Its antigen is currently unknown. Gene names are the mouse ones. The read falls 1 residue short of the CDR3 end, and the missing part is taken from the germline J gene. Other DNA sequences in this sample translate to the same CDR3.

V lost 3 bases to trimming and J lost 2 bases; unmatched junction nucleotides: 0. The CDR3 runs to 13 residues. Germline lookup yields CDR1 NNHNN and CDR2 SYGAGS (reference sequence). Sequences were obtained from sorted cells pooled from one or two spleens. The chain couples TRBV13-2 to TRBJ2-5, with 7 nucleotides matching TRBD1. This TCR came from a pool of C57BL/6 mice in good health. The CDR3 protein is CASGGQGQDTQYF. CDR3 DNA, as far as it was read: TGTGCCAGCGGTGGACAGGGCCAAGACACCCAGTAC.